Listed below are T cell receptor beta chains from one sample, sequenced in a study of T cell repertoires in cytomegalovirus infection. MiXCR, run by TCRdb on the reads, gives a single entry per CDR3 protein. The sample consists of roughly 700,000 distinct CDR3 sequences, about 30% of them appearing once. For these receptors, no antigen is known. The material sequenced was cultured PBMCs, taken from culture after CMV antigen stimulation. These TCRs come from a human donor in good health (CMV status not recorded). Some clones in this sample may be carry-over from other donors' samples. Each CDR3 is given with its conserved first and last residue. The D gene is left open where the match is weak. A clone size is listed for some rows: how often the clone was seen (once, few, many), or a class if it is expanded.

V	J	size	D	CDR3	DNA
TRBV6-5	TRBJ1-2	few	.	CASRTTAIYGYTF	TGTGCCAGCAGAACGACAGCTATATATGGCTACACCTTC
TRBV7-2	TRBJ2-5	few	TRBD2	CASSLGGGSVAETQYF	TGTGCCAGCAGCTTAGGTGGCGGGAGCGTTGCAGAGACCCAGTACTTC
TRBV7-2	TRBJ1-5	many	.	CASSQGQYQPQHF	TGTGCCAGCAGCCAAGGACAATATCAGCCCCAGCATTTT
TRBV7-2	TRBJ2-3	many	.	CASSLGVLDTQYF	TGTGCCAGCAGCTTAGGGGTCCTAGATACGCAGTATTTT
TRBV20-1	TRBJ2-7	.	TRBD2	CSARVSGGYTYEQYF	TGCAGTGCCAGAGTTAGCGGGGGATATACTTACGAGCAGTACTTC
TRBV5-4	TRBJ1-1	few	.	CASSSTFGNTEAFF	TGTGCCAGCAGCTCGACTTTTGGGAACACTGAAGCTTTCTTT
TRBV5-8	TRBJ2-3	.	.	CASSSGFITDTQYF	TGTGCCAGCAGCTCGGGGTTTATTACAGATACGCAGTATTTT
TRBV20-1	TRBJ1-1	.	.	CSATNGQNTEAFF	TGCAGTGCTACGAATGGGCAGAACACTGAAGCTTTCTTT
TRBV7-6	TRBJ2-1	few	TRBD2	CASSLMQGGVDEQFF	TGTGCCAGCAGCTTAATGCAGGGAGGGGTAGATGAGCAGTTCTTC
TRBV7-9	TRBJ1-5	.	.	CASSFAPNQPQHF	TGTGCCAGCAGCTTCGCTCCCAATCAGCCCCAGCATTTT
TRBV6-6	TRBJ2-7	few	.	CASSYSTSGAYEQYF	TGTGCCAGCAGTTACTCGACATCGGGAGCCTACGAGCAGTACTTC
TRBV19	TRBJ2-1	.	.	CASSIFAASTFMLNEQFF	TGTGCCAGTAGTATATTTGCGGCTAGTACCTTTATGCTCAATGAGCAGTTCTTC
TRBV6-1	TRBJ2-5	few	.	CASSRSGLSETQYF	TGTGCCAGCAGTCGAAGCGGGTTGAGTGAGACCCAGTACTTC
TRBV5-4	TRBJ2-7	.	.	CASSPDPTDEQYF	TGTGCCAGCAGCCCTGACCCAACGGACGAGCAGTACTTC
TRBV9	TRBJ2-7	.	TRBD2	CASSPGWASGQHEQYF	TGTGCCAGCAGCCCAGGGTGGGCTAGCGGGCAGCACGAGCAGTACTTC
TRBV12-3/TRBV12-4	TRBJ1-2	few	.	CASSLIFVGRGYGYTF	TGTGCCAGCAGTTTAATATTCGTGGGTAGAGGATATGGCTACACCTTC
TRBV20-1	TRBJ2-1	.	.	CSADQRETHFNEQFF	TGCAGTGCTGACCAGAGGGAGACCCACTTCAATGAGCAGTTCTTC